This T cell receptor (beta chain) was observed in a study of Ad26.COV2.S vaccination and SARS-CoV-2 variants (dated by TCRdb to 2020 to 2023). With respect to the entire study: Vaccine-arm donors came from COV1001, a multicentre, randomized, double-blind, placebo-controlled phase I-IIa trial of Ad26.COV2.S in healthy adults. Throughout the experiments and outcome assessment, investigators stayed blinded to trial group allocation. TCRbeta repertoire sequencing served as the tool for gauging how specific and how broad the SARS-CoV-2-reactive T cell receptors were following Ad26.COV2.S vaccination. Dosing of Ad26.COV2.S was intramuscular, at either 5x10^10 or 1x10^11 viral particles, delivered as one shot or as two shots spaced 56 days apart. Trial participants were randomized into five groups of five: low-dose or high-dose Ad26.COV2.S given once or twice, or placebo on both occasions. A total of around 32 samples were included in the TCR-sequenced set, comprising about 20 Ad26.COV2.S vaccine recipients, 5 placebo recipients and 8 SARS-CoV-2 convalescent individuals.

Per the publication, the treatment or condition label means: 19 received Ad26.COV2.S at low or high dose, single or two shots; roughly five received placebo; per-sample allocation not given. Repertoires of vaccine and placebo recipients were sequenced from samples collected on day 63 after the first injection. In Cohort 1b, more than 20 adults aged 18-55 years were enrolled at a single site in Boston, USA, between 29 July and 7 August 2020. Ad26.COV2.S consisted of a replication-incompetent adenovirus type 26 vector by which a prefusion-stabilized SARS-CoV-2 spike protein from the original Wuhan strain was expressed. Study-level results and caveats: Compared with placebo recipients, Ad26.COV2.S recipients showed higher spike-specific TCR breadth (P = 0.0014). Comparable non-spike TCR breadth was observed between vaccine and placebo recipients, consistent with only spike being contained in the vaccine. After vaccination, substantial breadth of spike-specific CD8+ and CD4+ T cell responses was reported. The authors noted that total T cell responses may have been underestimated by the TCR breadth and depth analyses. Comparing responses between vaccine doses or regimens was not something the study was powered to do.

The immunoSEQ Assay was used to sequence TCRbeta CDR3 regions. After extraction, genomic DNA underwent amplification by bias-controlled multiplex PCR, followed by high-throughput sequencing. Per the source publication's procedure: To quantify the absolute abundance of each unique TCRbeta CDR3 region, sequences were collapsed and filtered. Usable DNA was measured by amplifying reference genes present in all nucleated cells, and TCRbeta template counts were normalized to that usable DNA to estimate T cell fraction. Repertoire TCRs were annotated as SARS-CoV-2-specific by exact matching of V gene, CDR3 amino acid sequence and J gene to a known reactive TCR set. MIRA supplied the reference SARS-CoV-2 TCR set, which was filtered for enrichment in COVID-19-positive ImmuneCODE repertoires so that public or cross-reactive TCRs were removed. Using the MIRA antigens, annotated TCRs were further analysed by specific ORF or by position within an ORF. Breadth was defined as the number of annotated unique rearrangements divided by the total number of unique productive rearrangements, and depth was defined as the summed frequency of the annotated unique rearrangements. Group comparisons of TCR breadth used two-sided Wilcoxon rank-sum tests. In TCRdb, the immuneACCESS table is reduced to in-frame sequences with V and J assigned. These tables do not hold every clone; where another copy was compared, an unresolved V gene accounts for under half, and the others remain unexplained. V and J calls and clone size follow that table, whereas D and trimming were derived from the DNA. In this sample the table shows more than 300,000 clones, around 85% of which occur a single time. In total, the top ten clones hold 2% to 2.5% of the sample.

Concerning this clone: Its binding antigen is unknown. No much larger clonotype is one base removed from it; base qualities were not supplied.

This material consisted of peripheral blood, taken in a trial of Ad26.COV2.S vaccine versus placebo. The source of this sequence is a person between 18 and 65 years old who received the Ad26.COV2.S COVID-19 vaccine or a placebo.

In nucleotides, the sequence is TGTGCCAGCTCACGAGAGGTAGCAGGTTCCGATACGCAGTATTTT. Translated, this is CASSREVAGSDTQYF. This sequence uses TRBV18 and TRBJ2-3; there is no confident call for the D gene. The CDR3 runs 15 amino acids, cysteine and phenylalanine included. The DNA shown is the 45-base CDR3, in frame from base 1. The junction shows trimming of 4 bases on V and 6 bases on J, plus 17 bases between the germline ends. Via the germline V gene, CDR1 is KGHSH and CDR2 LQKENI.